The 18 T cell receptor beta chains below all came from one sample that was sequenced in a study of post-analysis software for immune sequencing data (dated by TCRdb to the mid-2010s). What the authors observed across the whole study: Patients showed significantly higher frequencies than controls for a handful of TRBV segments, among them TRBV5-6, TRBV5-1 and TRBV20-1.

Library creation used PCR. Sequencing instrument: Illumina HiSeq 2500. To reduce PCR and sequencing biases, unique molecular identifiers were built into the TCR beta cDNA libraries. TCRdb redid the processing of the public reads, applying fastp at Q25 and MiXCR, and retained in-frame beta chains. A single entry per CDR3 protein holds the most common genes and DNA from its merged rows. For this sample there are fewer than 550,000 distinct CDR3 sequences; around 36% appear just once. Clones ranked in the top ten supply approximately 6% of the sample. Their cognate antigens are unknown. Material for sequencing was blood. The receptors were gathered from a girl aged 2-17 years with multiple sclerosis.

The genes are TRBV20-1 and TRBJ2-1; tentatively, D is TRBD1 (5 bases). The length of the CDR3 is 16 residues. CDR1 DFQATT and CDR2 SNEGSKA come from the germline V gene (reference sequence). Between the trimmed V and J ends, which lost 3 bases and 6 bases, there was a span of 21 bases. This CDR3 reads CSASGWGGRFFNEQFF. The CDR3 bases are TGCAGTGCTAGTGGATGGGGCGGACGATTTTTCAATGAGCAGTTCTTC.

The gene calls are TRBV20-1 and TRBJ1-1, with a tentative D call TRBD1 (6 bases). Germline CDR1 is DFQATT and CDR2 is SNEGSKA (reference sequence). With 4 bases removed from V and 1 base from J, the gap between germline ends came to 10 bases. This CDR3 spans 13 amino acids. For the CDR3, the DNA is TGCAGTGCTATCAGGACAGCGAACACTGAAGCTTTCTTT. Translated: CSAIRTANTEAFF.

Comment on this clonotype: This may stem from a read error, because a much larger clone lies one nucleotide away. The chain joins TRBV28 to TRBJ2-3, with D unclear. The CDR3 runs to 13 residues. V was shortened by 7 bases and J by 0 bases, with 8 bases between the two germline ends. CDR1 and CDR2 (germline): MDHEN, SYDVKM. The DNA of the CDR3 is TGTGCCAGCACCCCGACTAGCACAGATACGCAGTATTTT. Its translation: CASTPTSTDTQYF.

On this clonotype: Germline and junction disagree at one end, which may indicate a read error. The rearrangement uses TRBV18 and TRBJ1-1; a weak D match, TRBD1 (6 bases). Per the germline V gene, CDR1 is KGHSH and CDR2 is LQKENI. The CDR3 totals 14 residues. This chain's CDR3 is CPSSPLTGSTEAFF. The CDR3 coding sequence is TGTCCCAGCTCACCTCTAACAGGGAGCACTGAAGCTTTCTTT.

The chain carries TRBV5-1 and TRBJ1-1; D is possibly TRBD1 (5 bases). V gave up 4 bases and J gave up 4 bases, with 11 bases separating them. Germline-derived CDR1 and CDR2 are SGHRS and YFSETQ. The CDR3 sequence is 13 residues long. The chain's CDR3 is CASSQRGFTEAFF. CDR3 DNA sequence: TGCGCCAGCAGCCAGAGGGGTTTCACTGAAGCTTTCTTT.

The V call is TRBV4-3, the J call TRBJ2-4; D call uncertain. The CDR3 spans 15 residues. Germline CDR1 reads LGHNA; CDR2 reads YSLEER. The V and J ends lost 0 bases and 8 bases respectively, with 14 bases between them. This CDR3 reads CASSQDLGAGDIQYF. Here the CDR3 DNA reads TGCGCCAGCAGCCAAGATTTGGGTGCTGGGGACATTCAGTACTTC.

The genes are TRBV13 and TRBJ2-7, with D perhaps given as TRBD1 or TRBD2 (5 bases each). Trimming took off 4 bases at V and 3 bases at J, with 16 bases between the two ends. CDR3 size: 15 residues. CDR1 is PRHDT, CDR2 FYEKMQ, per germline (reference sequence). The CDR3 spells CASSSTGTDFYEQYF. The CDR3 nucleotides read TGTGCCAGCAGCTCGACCGGGACCGACTTCTACGAGCAGTACTTC.

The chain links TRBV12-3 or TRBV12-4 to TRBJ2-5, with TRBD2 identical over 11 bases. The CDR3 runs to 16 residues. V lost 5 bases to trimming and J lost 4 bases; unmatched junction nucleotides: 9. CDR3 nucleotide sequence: TGTGCCAGCAGTCCTAGCGGGGGGTTGTCAGGAGAGACCCAGTACTTC. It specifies CASSPSGGLSGETQYF.

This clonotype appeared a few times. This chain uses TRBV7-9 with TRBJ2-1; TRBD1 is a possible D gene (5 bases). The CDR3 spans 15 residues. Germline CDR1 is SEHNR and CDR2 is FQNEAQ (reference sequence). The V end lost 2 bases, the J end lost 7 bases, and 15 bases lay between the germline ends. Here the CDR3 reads CASSLTILRQNEQFF. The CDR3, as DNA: TGTGCCAGCAGCTTAACTATCCTACGACAGAATGAGCAGTTCTTC.

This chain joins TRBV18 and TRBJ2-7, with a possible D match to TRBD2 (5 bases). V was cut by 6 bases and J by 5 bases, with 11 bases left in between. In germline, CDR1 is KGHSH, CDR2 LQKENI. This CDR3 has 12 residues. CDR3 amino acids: CASSEEGNEQYF. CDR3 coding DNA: TGTGCCAGCTCGGAAGAGGGTAACGAGCAGTACTTC.

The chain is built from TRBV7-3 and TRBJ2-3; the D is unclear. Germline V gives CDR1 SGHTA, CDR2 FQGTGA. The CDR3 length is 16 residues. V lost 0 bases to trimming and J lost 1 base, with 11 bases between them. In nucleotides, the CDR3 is TGTGCCAGCAGCTTAACGTTATCAGAGGGCACAGATACGCAGTATTTT. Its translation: CASSLTLSEGTDTQYF.

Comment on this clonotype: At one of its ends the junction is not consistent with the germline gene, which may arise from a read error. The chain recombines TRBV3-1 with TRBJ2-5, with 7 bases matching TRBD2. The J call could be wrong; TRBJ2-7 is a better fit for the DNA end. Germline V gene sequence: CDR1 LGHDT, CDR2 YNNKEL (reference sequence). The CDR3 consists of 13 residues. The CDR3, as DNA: TGTGCCGGCAGCCAAGTGGGGGGGAGCGAGCAGTACTTC. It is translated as CAGSQVGGSEQYF.

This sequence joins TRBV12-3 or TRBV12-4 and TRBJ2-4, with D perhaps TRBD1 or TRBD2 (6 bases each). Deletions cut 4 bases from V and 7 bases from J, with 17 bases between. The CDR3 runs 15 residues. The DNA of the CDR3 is TGTGCCAGCAGTTATATCGGGGGCGAGGGGAACATTCAGTACTTC. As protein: CASSYIGGEGNIQYF.

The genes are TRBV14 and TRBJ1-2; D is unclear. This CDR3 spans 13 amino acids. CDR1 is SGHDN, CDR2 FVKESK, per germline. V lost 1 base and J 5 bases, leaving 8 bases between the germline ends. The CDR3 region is CASSQGHLYGYTF. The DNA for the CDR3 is TGTGCCAGCAGCCAAGGACATTTGTATGGCTACACCTTC.

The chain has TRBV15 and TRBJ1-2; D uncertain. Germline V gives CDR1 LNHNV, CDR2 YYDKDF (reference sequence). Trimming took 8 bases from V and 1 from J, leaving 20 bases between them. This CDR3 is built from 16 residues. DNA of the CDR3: TGTGCCACCCGCCCCTCCGGGAATCGGGTTAACTATGGCTACACCTTC. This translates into CATRPSGNRVNYGYTF.

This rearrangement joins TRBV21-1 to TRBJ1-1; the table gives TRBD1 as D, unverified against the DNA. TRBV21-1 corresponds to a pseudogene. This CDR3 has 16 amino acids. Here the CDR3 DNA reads TGTGCCAGCAGCATTCGACCGGGGACAGCAAACACTGAAGCTTTCTTT. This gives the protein CASSIRPGTANTEAFF.

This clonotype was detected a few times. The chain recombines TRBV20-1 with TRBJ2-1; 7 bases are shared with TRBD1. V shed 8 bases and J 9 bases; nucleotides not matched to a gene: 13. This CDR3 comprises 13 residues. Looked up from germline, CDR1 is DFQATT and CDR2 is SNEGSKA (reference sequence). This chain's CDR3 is CSPWDRKPREQFF. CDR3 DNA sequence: TGCAGTCCCTGGGACAGAAAACCCCGTGAGCAGTTCTTC.

The CDR3 is CASSLGSPTNEKLFF. CDR3 bases: TGTGCCAGCAGCTTAGGCAGCCCAACTAATGAAAAACTGTTTTTT. This chain uses TRBV7-9 with TRBJ1-4, with unresolved D. Trimming stripped 1 base from V and 0 bases from J, with 6 bases between. The CDR3 totals 15 residues. Per germline, CDR1 SEHNR and CDR2 FQNEAQ (reference sequence). The full variable domain, completed using reference TRBV7-9 and TRBJ1-4, is DTGVSQNPRHKITKRGQNVTFRCDPISEHNRLYWYRQTLGQGPEFLTYFQNEAQLEKSRLLSDRFSAERPKGSFSTLEIQRTEQGDSAMYLCASSLGSPTNEKLFFGSGTQLSVL.